A selection of T cell receptor beta chains follows, all from one sample in a study of blood T cell repertoires in COVID-19. Here immunoSEQ multiplex PCR was the method, and the copy in TCRdb shows in-frame clones only, minus some. The sample has 200,000 or so clones; less than 85% are singletons. Sequenced material: peripheral blood. These receptor sequences come from a woman between 65 and 79 years old with acute or convalescent COVID-19. The CDR3 runs from the conserved cysteine through the conserved F or W. Each record gives: clone size, J gene, V gene, D gene, CDR3 DNA, CDR3 protein. A D gene is named only where the DNA matches it firmly. Some rows mark clone size as missing; the rest say once, few, many or name a class of expanded clone.

. | TRBJ2-5 | TRBV12-3/TRBV12-4 | . | TGTGCCAGCAGTGAACAGGTGTGGGAGACCCAGTACTTC | CASSEQVWETQYF
. | TRBJ2-7 | TRBV18 | TRBD1 | TGTGCCAGCTCACCGGAGGGACAGGGTCGCGAGCAGTACTTC | CASSPEGQGREQYF
. | TRBJ2-3 | TRBV28 | TRBD2 | TGTGCCAGCAGGCCCAGCGGGAGCTCAGATACGCAGTATTTT | CASRPSGSSDTQYF
. | TRBJ1-1 | TRBV28 | . | TGTGCCAGCAGTTCGGGACAGAACACTGAAGCTTTCTTT | CASSSGQNTEAFF
once | TRBJ2-3 | TRBV27 | . | TGTGCCAGCAGTTTCCTCGGGGATACGCAGTATTTT | CASSFLGDTQYF
. | TRBJ2-7 | TRBV6-4 | TRBD1 | TGTGCCAGCAGGGTTGACAGGGGGCCGGTCTCCTACGAGCAGTACTTC | CASRVDRGPVSYEQYF
. | TRBJ1-1 | TRBV5-1 | TRBD1 | TGCGCCAGCAGCTTGGCTACAGGGGGAGGGGGATACACTGAAGCTTTCTTT | CASSLATGGGGYTEAFF
many | TRBJ2-1 | TRBV4-2 | . | TGTGCCAGCAGCCAAGACCGGTCGGTCAATGAGCAGTTCTTC | CASSQDRSVNEQFF
. | TRBJ2-7 | TRBV30 | TRBD2 | TGTGCCTGGAGTACCGGGACTAGCCGCGTCTCCTACGAGCAGTACTTC | CAWSTGTSRVSYEQYF
once | TRBJ1-5 | TRBV2 | . | TGTGCCAGCAGTTCGCAGGGCTCTAGGCAGCCCCAGCATTTT | CASSSQGSRQPQHF
. | TRBJ1-5 | TRBV3-1/TRBV3-2 | . | TGTGCCAGCAGCCAAGTCCTGAATCAGCCCCAGCATTTT | CASSQVLNQPQHF
few | TRBJ1-3 | TRBV18 | TRBD1 | TGTGCCAGCTCACCCCTACTTGACAGGGCGTCTGGAAACACCATATATTTT | CASSPLLDRASGNTIYF
. | TRBJ2-1 | TRBV10-2 | . | TGCGCCAGCAGCGAAGGACTTCCCTCCTACAATGAGCAGTTCTTC | CASSEGLPSYNEQFF
. | TRBJ2-7 | TRBV10-3 | TRBD1 | TGTGCCATCAGTGAGACTCGGGGGACAGGGGTCTACGAGCAGTACTTC | CAISETRGTGVYEQYF
. | TRBJ1-2 | TRBV15 | TRBD1 | TGTGCCACCAGCAGAGGGGGACAGGTTAACTATGGCTACACCTTC | CATSRGGQVNYGYTF
once | TRBJ2-7 | TRBV5-1 | . | TGCGCCAGCAGCTTGATCGGCAGGACCTACGAGCAGTACTTC | CASSLIGRTYEQYF
once | TRBJ2-4 | TRBV27 | TRBD2 | TGTGCCAGCAGCTCTAGAAGGACTAGTTGGGACATTCAGTACTTC | CASSSRRTSWDIQYF
. | TRBJ1-2 | TRBV30 | TRBD1 | TGTGCCTGGAGTGCCGAATGGGACAGGTACAGTGGTGGCTACACCTTC | CAWSAEWDRYSGGYTF
. | TRBJ2-3 | TRBV6-5 | TRBD2 | TGTGCCAGCCAGCGGGAGCAGGTAGATACGCAGTATTTT | CASQREQVDTQYF
. | TRBJ1-6 | TRBV24-1 | . | TGTGCCACCAGTGATACCAGGGGTAATTCACCCCTCCACTTT | CATSDTRGNSPLHF
. | TRBJ1-1 | TRBV2 | . | TGTGCCAGCAGTGAGGGAAGAGCGGGGGGCAATGCTTTCTTT | CASSEGRAGGNAFF
. | TRBJ1-4 | TRBV6-6 | . | TGTGCCAGCAGTTACTACTCCGGGACAAGGATTGAAAAACTGTTTTTT | CASSYYSGTRIEKLFF
. | TRBJ2-3 | TRBV7-9 | . | TGTGCCAGCGCAGACAGCCAAACCATCACAGATACGCAGTATTTT | CASADSQTITDTQYF
. | TRBJ2-7 | TRBV6-4 | TRBD1 | TGTGCCAGCAGTGACTCCGACAGGGGAGCTACCTACGAGCAGTACTTC | CASSDSDRGATYEQYF
. | TRBJ2-3 | TRBV5-1 | . | TGCGCCAGCAGGCGGGCTACAGATACGCAGTATTTT | CASRRATDTQYF
. | TRBJ1-1 | TRBV28 | . | TGTGCCAGCAGTTTACCTCTCGGGGAAGCTTTCTTT | CASSLPLGEAFF
. | TRBJ1-2 | TRBV28 | . | TGTGCCAGCAGTCCCCCGGACGCGGGCCTGCTCTATGGCTACACCTTC | CASSPPDAGLLYGYTF
. | TRBJ1-1 | TRBV3-1/TRBV3-2 | TRBD1 | TGTGCCAGCAGCCCTCCGGGACAGAGATTGAACACTGAAGCTTTCTTT | CASSPPGQRLNTEAFF
. | TRBJ2-7 | TRBV14 | TRBD2 | TGTGCCAGCAGCCAACCCGACGGACTAGGGGCCTACGAGCAGTACTTC | CASSQPDGLGAYEQYF
. | TRBJ2-5 | TRBV30 | TRBD1 | TGTGCCTGGAGTGCCGGTTTCCGGGACAGGGGCCAAGAGACCCAGTACTTC | CAWSAGFRDRGQETQYF
. | TRBJ1-5 | TRBV18 | . | TGTGCCAGCTCACCAGTTAATAGCAATCAGCCCCAGCATTTT | CASSPVNSNQPQHF
. | TRBJ2-2 | TRBV7-2 | . | TGTGCCAGCAGCTTCAGTAACACCGGGGAGCTGTTTTTT | CASSFSNTGELFF
. | TRBJ2-5 | TRBV30 | . | TGTGCCTGGAGACCCGCGGGACTCCTTCCCGTTAGGACTGAGACCCAGTACTTC | CAWRPAGLLPVRTETQYF
once | TRBJ2-1 | TRBV30 | . | TGTGCCCTCGATTCAGGGTATGGCTACAATGAGCAGTTCTTC | CALDSGYGYNEQFF
. | TRBJ1-2 | TRBV20-1 | . | TGCAGTGCTAGTCCACAGGCGTATGGCTACACCTTC | CSASPQAYGYTF
. | TRBJ2-5 | TRBV19 | . | TGTGCCAGTAGTCGGGGGGACAACCAAGAGACCCAGTACTTC | CASSRGDNQETQYF
few | TRBJ2-1 | TRBV27 | . | TGTGCCAGCAGTTTATTTGGCGGGTCTTACAATGAGCAGTTCTTC | CASSLFGGSYNEQFF
. | TRBJ2-1 | TRBV29-1 | TRBD2 | TGCAGCGTTGTGACTAGCGGGAGGGTGGTGTACAATGAGCAGTTCTTC | CSVVTSGRVVYNEQFF
. | TRBJ1-1 | TRBV2 | . | TGTGCCAGCACCCCGGTTCGGTACACTGAAGCTTTCTTT | CASTPVRYTEAFF
few | TRBJ1-1 | TRBV5-1 | . | TGCGCCAGCAGCTGGGCAAAACCAGGGGAGAGTGAAGCTTTCTTT | CASSWAKPGESEAFF
. | TRBJ2-2 | TRBV18 | . | TGTGCCAGCTCACCGGCCTCCACCGGGGAGCTGTTTTTT | CASSPASTGELFF
. | TRBJ2-3 | TRBV19 | . | TGTGCCAGTAGTATAGACGGGATAATCGGGCAGTATTTT | CASSIDGIIGQYF
. | TRBJ2-2 | TRBV18 | . | TGTGCCAGCTCACCCCGGGAGAGGAACACCGGGGAGCTGTTTTTT | CASSPRERNTGELFF
. | TRBJ2-1 | TRBV6-5 | . | TGTGCCAGCATCCAGGGGCGGGAGTCCTACAATGAGCAGTTCTTC | CASIQGRESYNEQFF
. | TRBJ1-1 | TRBV3-1/TRBV3-2 | . | TGTGCCAGCAGCCAAGGTTTCCTGGCTTTCTTT | CASSQGFLAFF
once | TRBJ1-6 | TRBV28 | . | TGTGCCAGCAGTTCGGACAAGCACTATAATTCACCCCTCCACTTT | CASSSDKHYNSPLHF
. | TRBJ1-1 | TRBV18 | . | TGTGCCAGCTCACCACTCCGGAACACTGAAGCTTTCTTT | CASSPLRNTEAFF
. | TRBJ1-6 | TRBV6-1 | . | TGTGCCAGCAGTGAAGCCGGGTTCAATAATTCACCCCTCCACTTT | CASSEAGFNNSPLHF
. | TRBJ2-1 | TRBV5-6 | TRBD2 | TGTGCCAGCAGCTTGCGGCTAGCGGGAAGGGGAGGCAATGAGCAGTTCTTC | CASSLRLAGRGGNEQFF
. | TRBJ1-4 | TRBV5-1 | TRBD1 | TGCGCCAGCAGCGCCCGACAGGGCGGAAATGAAAAACTGTTTTTT | CASSARQGGNEKLFF
once | TRBJ2-7 | TRBV3-1/TRBV3-2 | . | TGTGCCAGCAGCCAAGGAGAGGAGCAGTACTTC | CASSQGEEQYF
. | TRBJ2-5 | TRBV7-7 | TRBD2 | TGTGCCAGCAGCTTAGGTGGAGGACTAGCGGGAGGAGAGACCCAGTACTTC | CASSLGGGLAGGETQYF
. | TRBJ2-3 | TRBV27 | . | TGTGCCAGCAGTCCCCGTAGAGCGGCTCAGATAGATACGCAGTATTTT | CASSPRRAAQIDTQYF
. | TRBJ1-4 | TRBV2 | TRBD1 | TGTGCCAGCAGAAGGGACAGTAATGAAAAACTGTTTTTT | CASRRDSNEKLFF
. | TRBJ2-5 | TRBV19 | . | TGTGCCAGTATGGGTCAGGACCAAGAGACCCAGTACTTC | CASMGQDQETQYF
once | TRBJ1-2 | TRBV30 | TRBD1 | TGTGCCTGGAGTCCTCCACCGACAGGGGAGCCCTATGGCTACACCTTC | CAWSPPPTGEPYGYTF
. | TRBJ1-1 | TRBV3-1/TRBV3-2 | . | TGTGCCAGCAGCCAAGATCCTTCAGGCTGGGCTTTCTTT | CASSQDPSGWAFF
. | TRBJ1-5 | TRBV29-1 | TRBD1 | TGCAGCGTCATTGACAGGGGCGCGGCTCAGCCCCAGCATTTT | CSVIDRGAAQPQHF
. | TRBJ1-5 | TRBV28 | TRBD1 | TGTGCCAGCAGCTGGGACAGCTATCAGCCCCAGCATTTT | CASSWDSYQPQHF